The 29 T cell receptor beta chains below come from one sample, sequenced in a study of T cell changes during pregnancy in multiple sclerosis. Using immunoSEQ multiplex PCR, the repertoire was profiled, and TCRdb retains in-frame clones only, with some absent. The sample records 15,000 or so clones, 84% being singletons. The specimen comprised CD8+ T cells from peripheral blood mononuclear cells, sampled in the second trimester of pregnancy. The receptors were sampled from a female donor in good health, enrolled as a control in a pregnancy study.

This clone has more than one count but fewer than ten. V and J are TRBV13 and TRBJ2-7; possible D gene TRBD2, 6 bases. The ends were cut back, 3 bases at V and 6 bases at J, with 15 bases in the middle. This CDR3 spans 14 amino acids. Germline V CDR1 and CDR2: PRHDT, FYEKMQ (reference sequence). CDR3 sequence (DNA): TGTGCCAGCAGCTTTATCCTAGCCGGGAGCGAGCAGTACTTC. Translation: CASSFILAGSEQYF. Full variable domain (rest looked up from reference TRBV13 and TRBJ2-7): AAGVIQSPRHLIKEKRETATLKCYPIPRHDTVYWYQQGPGQDPQFLISFYEKMQSDKGSIPDRFSAQQFSDYHSELNMSSLELGDSALYFCASSFILAGSEQYFGPGTRLTVT.

The chain links TRBV7-9 to TRBJ2-7; possibly TRBD1 for D (6 bases). Trimming cost V 0 bases and J 3 bases, with 9 bases left between them. Germline assignment: CDR1 SEHNR and CDR2 FQNEAQ (reference sequence). CDR3 size: 14 residues. The CDR3 DNA follows: TGTGCCAGCAGCTTAGCGGGGGCAGGCTACGAGCAGTACTTC. This translates into CASSLAGAGYEQYF.

This chain connects TRBV7-2 to TRBJ2-3; 7 bases align to TRBD2. Germline assignment: CDR1 SGHTA and CDR2 FQGNSA. The V segment lost 5 bases and the J segment 1 base; nucleotides outside the gene matches: 6. The CDR3 totals 15 residues. CDR3 residues: CASSHQSGGTDTQYF. CDR3 sequence (DNA): TGTGCCAGCAGCCATCAGAGCGGGGGCACAGATACGCAGTATTTT.

V gene TRBV7-9 combines with J gene TRBJ2-3; no clear D. The CDR3 runs to 16 residues. The V gene's germline CDR1 is SEHNR and CDR2 FQNEAQ (reference sequence). Trimming cost V 5 bases and J 0 bases, with 15 bases left between them. The CDR3 protein is CASSPFDLVSTDTQYF. The CDR3 DNA follows: TGTGCCAGCAGCCCCTTTGACCTAGTTAGCACAGATACGCAGTATTTT.

This chain uses TRBV28 with TRBJ1-2, with 8 nucleotides matching TRBD1. The CDR3 is 13 residues long. The V gene's germline CDR1 is MDHEN and CDR2 SYDVKM. J lost 8 bases, V lost 2 bases, and 4 bases had no gene match. DNA for the CDR3: TGTGCCAGCAGTTTACAGGACAGGGACGGCTACACCTTC. Its translation is CASSLQDRDGYTF.

The chain couples TRBV4-3 to TRBJ2-2, with TRBD1 matching over 7 bases. Germline loops: CDR1 LGHNA, CDR2 YSLEER. The CDR3 extends over 15 amino acids. With V trimmed by 3 bases and J by 4 bases, 5 bases remained unmatched. The CDR3 coding sequence is TGCGCCAGCAGCCAGAGGACAGGAATCACCGGGGAGCTGTTTTTT. It is translated as CASSQRTGITGELFF.

V is TRBV28 and J is TRBJ2-1; D is ambiguous. Germline V lookup: CDR1 MDHEN, CDR2 SYDVKM. The CDR3 spans 15 residues. Between the trimmed V and J ends, which lost 2 bases and 2 bases, there was a span of 10 bases. The CDR3: CASSLNSLTYNEQFF. In nucleotides, the CDR3 is TGTGCCAGCAGTTTAAATAGCCTCACCTACAATGAGCAGTTCTTC. The variable domain in full, completed from reference TRBV28 and TRBJ2-1, reads DVKVTQSSRYLVKRTGEKVFLECVQDMDHENMFWYRQDPGLGLRLIYFSYDVKMKEKGDIPEGYSVSREKKERFSLILESASTNQTSMYLCASSLNSLTYNEQFFGPGTRLTVL.

The chain combines TRBV18 with TRBJ2-1; 8 bases are a match to TRBD2. J lost 3 bases, V lost 3 bases, and 7 bases had no gene match. Germline V CDR1 and CDR2: KGHSH, LQKENI. The CDR3 loop spans 16 amino acids. This chain's CDR3 is CASSPPGLGVYNEQFF. The CDR3 region has the DNA TGTGCCAGCTCACCTCCGGGACTAGGTGTCTACAATGAGCAGTTCTTC.

This rearrangement joins TRBV27 to TRBJ2-5; 10 nucleotides match TRBD2. Germline V gene sequence: CDR1 MNHEY, CDR2 SMNVEV (reference sequence). The CDR3 consists of 15 residues. V shed 3 bases, J shed 5 bases, and the junction held 6 bases outside the gene matches. DNA for the CDR3: TGTGCCAGCAGTTTGGGGCTAGCGGGGGCGGAGACCCAGTACTTC. Translating gives CASSLGLAGAETQYF.

The rearrangement joins TRBV6-6 to TRBJ1-3; D ambiguous. V lost 2 bases and J lost 0, with 11 bases in between. The germline gives CDR1 MNHNY, CDR2 SVGAGI (reference sequence). The CDR3 covers 16 residues. The CDR3 reads CASSYGSGGSGNTIYF. The CDR3 DNA reads TGTGCCAGCAGTTACGGCTCAGGAGGCTCTGGAAACACCATATATTTT.

Only a few counts were recorded for this clone. The chain carries TRBV4-3 and TRBJ2-2; D may be TRBD1 (5 bases). In germline, CDR1 is LGHNA, CDR2 YSLEER. V lost 0 bases, J lost 8 bases, and 7 bases lay in between. The CDR3 is 13 amino acids. The CDR3 DNA follows: TGCGCCAGCAGCCAAGAGTACAGGGGGGAGCTGTTTTTT. This translates into CASSQEYRGELFF.

This clone was seen a single time. V is TRBV7-9 and J is TRBJ1-5; a possible D gene is TRBD1 (5 bases). The CDR3 contains 15 residues. Germline CDR1 is SEHNR and CDR2 is FQNEAQ (reference sequence). V dropped 4 bases and J dropped 4 bases, with 14 bases sitting between them. CDR3 DNA: TGTGCCAGCAGCTATAAATTGACAGAGAATCAGCCCCAGCATTTT. It encodes CASSYKLTENQPQHF.

This clone was picked up a small number of times. The chain employs TRBV13 and TRBJ2-7, with D tentatively TRBD1 (5 bases). Germline assignment: CDR1 PRHDT and CDR2 FYEKMQ (reference sequence). Deletions cut 0 bases from V and 0 bases from J, with 6 bases between. The CDR3 runs 14 residues. The CDR3 coding sequence is TGTGCCAGCAGCTTAGGGACAGTCTCCTACGAGCAGTACTTC. Protein sequence: CASSLGTVSYEQYF.

The chain has TRBV29-1 and TRBJ2-7; D is possibly TRBD2 (5 bases). This CDR3 comprises 13 residues. Germline V CDR1 and CDR2: SQVTM, ANQGSEA. V shed 7 bases and J shed 0 bases, with 13 bases lying between them. CDR3 residues: CSAIERNSYEQYF. The CDR3 DNA sequence: TGCAGCGCCATAGAGCGGAACTCCTACGAGCAGTACTTC.

The chain combines TRBV7-9 with TRBJ2-1; D uncertain. From germline, CDR1 is SEHNR and CDR2 FQNEAQ (reference sequence). The CDR3 has 12 residues. V dropped 5 bases and J dropped 4 bases, with 6 bases sitting between them. CDR3 loop: CASSARYNEQFF. The DNA for the CDR3 is TGTGCCAGCAGCGCTAGGTACAATGAGCAGTTCTTC.

The chain carries TRBV7-6 and TRBJ1-1, with no clear D. Germline CDR1 reads SGHVS; CDR2 reads FNYEAQ. The CDR3 contains 11 residues. V gave up 6 bases and J gave up 1 base, with 3 bases separating them. The DNA for the CDR3 is TGTGCCAGCAGTCGGAACACTGAAGCTTTCTTT. It encodes CASSRNTEAFF.

The chain employs TRBV7-9 and TRBJ1-1; TRBD1 might be the D (5 bases). The germline V gene encodes CDR1 SEHNR and CDR2 FQNEAQ (reference sequence). V dropped 5 bases and J dropped 3 bases, with 10 bases sitting between them. The CDR3 sequence is 13 residues long. The CDR3 nucleotides are TGTGCCAGCAGCCCTATAGGGGACACTGAAGCTTTCTTT. This codes for CASSPIGDTEAFF.

CDR3 loop: CASSQDWANQPQHF. As DNA, the CDR3 is TGCGCCAGCAGCCAAGACTGGGCGAATCAGCCCCAGCATTTT. V is TRBV4-1 and J is TRBJ1-5; D ambiguous. The CDR3 has 14 amino acids. V lost 0 bases and J 4 bases, leaving 7 bases between the germline ends. Germline V gene data show CDR1 as MGHRA and CDR2 as YSYEKL.

The V call is TRBV7-3, the J call TRBJ1-6; maybe TRBD1 (6 bases). Trimming removed 4 bases at V and 7 bases at J, with 14 bases between. This CDR3 comprises 15 residues. CDR1 SGHTA and CDR2 FQGTGA come from the germline V gene. The CDR3: CASSSWGGGNSPLHF. The CDR3 DNA follows: TGTGCCAGCAGCTCGTGGGGGGGCGGAAATTCACCCCTCCACTTT. Based on the CDR3 plus reference TRBV7-3 and TRBJ1-6, the full variable domain is GAGVSQTPSNKVTEKGKYVELRCDPISGHTALYWYRQSLGQGPEFLIYFQGTGAADDSGLPNDRFFAVRPEGSVSTLKIQRTERGDSAVYLCASSSWGGGNSPLHFGNGTRLTVT.

This clone appeared a single time. This chain connects TRBV6-5 to TRBJ1-5; D is undetermined. Looked up from germline, CDR1 is MNHEY and CDR2 is SVGAGI. The CDR3 loop spans 15 amino acids. V was shortened by 0 bases and J by 3 bases, with 9 bases between the two germline ends. The CDR3, as DNA: TGTGCCAGCAGTTACTCTGGAGCACCCAATCAGCCCCAGCATTTT. This gives the protein CASSYSGAPNQPQHF.

This clone appeared a few times. The V and J genes are TRBV6-6 and TRBJ1-1; unclear D gene. The CDR3 runs to 12 residues. The germline V gene has CDR1 MNHNY and CDR2 SVGAGI (reference sequence). The V end lost 7 bases, the J end lost 7 bases, and 13 bases lay between the germline ends. CDR3 DNA: TGTGCCAGCACCGTACAGAGCTATGAAGCTTTCTTT. Translation: CASTVQSYEAFF.

This rearrangement joins TRBV5-4 to TRBJ1-4; no reliable D call. Trimming removed 2 bases from V and 8 bases from J, with 13 bases in between. This CDR3 spans 14 amino acids. Per germline, CDR1 SGHNT and CDR2 YYREEE (reference sequence). The CDR3 DNA reads TGTGCCAGCAGCTTCCGGGGAGGAAGAGAAAAACTGTTTTTT. This translates into CASSFRGGREKLFF.

This sequence joins TRBV6-6 and TRBJ1-1; D perhaps matches TRBD1 (5 bases). Between the trimmed V and J ends, which lost 6 bases and 4 bases, there was a span of 18 bases. Germline CDR1 is MNHNY and CDR2 is SVGAGI (reference sequence). This CDR3 region has 15 residues. This CDR3 is CASRPSFQGSTEAFF. The CDR3 bases are TGTGCCAGCAGGCCAAGCTTTCAGGGTAGCACTGAAGCTTTCTTT.

The table lists this clone with a count of one. CDR3 DNA sequence: TGTGCCAGCAGCCAAGAAGTCGGCGGGAACACTGAAGCTTTCTTT. Its translation: CASSQEVGGNTEAFF. The genes are TRBV4-2 and TRBJ1-1; D is unclear. V lost 0 bases, J lost 1 base, and 9 bases lay in between. The CDR3 consists of 15 residues. The V gene's germline CDR1 is LGHNA and CDR2 YNFKEQ.

The V call is TRBV6-6, the J call TRBJ2-7; a weak D match, TRBD1 (6 bases). Germline CDR1 and CDR2: MNHNY and SVGAGI (reference sequence). Deletions cut 7 bases from V and 3 bases from J, with 16 bases between. This CDR3 contains 14 residues. The CDR3 DNA is TGTGCCAGCACCTCAGAAAAGGGGGACTACGAGCAGTACTTC. Encoded protein: CASTSEKGDYEQYF.

The sample holds a few counts of this clone. The chain uses TRBV22-1 and TRBJ2-4; the table gives TRBD1 as D, unverified against the DNA. TRBV22-1 has pseudogene status. The CDR3 length is 17 residues. CDR3 sequence: CPGSAPRQHVAKNIQYF. CDR3 nucleotides: TGTCCTGGGAGCGCACCGAGACAGCATGTAGCCAAAAACATTCAGTACTTC.

The V gene is TRBV11-2, the J gene TRBJ2-1; TRBD2 is a possible D gene (5 bases). Germline lookup yields CDR1 SGHAT and CDR2 FQNNGV. V dropped 5 bases and J dropped 8 bases, with 13 bases sitting between them. The CDR3 consists of 13 residues. CDR3 nucleotides: TGTGCCAGCAGCCCCAGAGGGCATCATGAGCAGTTCTTC. Encoded protein: CASSPRGHHEQFF.

The rearrangement links TRBV29-1 to TRBJ2-7; D is undetermined. Germline lookup yields CDR1 SQVTM and CDR2 ANQGSEA. The CDR3 totals 13 residues. CDR3 sequence reads: CSVYFESSYEQYF. The CDR3 region has the DNA TGCAGTGTCTATTTCGAGAGCTCCTACGAGCAGTACTTC.

The gene calls are TRBV7-8 and TRBJ1-1, with D possibly TRBD1 on 5 matching bases. Germline loops: CDR1 SGHVS, CDR2 FQNEAQ. V was shortened by 5 bases and J by 5 bases, with 21 bases between the two germline ends. The CDR3 is 16 amino acids. The CDR3 nucleotides read TGTGCCAGCAGCCCCAGGGCCTCTCGGCAAGCTACTGAAGCTTTCTTT. It codes for CASSPRASRQATEAFF. Together with reference TRBV7-8 and TRBJ1-1, the CDR3 gives the full variable domain: GAGVSQSPRYKVAKRGQDVALRCDPISGHVSLFWYQQALGQGPEFLTYFQNEAQLDKSGLPSDRFFAERPEGSVSTLKIQRTQQEDSAVYLCASSPRASRQATEAFFGQGTRLTVV.